This entry is about one TCR beta chain. This entry is derived from a study of blood T cell repertoires in COVID-19. This CDR3 has 16 residues. Germline-derived CDR1 and CDR2 are KGHSH and LQKENI. V gave up 1 base and J gave up 3 bases; unmatched junction bases: 4. The protocol was immunoSEQ multiplex PCR, while the TCRdb copy is restricted to in-frame clones and leaves out a portion. The table lists approximately 240,000 clones, roughly 84% of them singletons. This TCR came from a man aged 50 to 60 who had recovered from COVID-19. The sequenced sample consisted of peripheral blood. The chain carries TRBV18 and TRBJ2-1; 9 positions agree with TRBD1. CDR3 DNA sequence: TGTGCCAGCTCACCACTCGGGACAGGGAACTACAATGAGCAGTTCTTC. Its translation is CASSPLGTGNYNEQFF.